Described below is a single T cell receptor beta chain sequence and its context. Antigen specificity is unknown. MiXCR, applied by TCRdb to the RT-PCR reads, yields one record per CDR3 protein. Among fewer than 5,000 distinct CDR3 sequences listed, approximately 83% were seen once. The data stem from a study of yellow fever vaccine responses in identical twins. Study-wide results and limits: Reportedly, twins' vaccine T cell responses looked partly convergent and partly personalized.

The material was T cells from blood (PBMCs), unsorted or a sorted subset (not recorded which), obtained before or after yellow fever vaccination (not recorded which). This receptor was taken from a woman aged 18-35 years who received the yellow fever vaccine.

CDR3 DNA: TGCAGTGCTTCGGGGGGTAACGAGCAGTACTTC. It codes for CSASGGNEQYF. The chain has TRBV20-1 and TRBJ2-7, with 7 bases matching TRBD2. V was clipped by 5 bases and J by 5 bases; unmatched bases: 3. Looked up from germline, CDR1 is DFQATT and CDR2 is SNEGSKA (reference sequence). The CDR3 loop spans 11 amino acids.